Each of the 28 T cell receptor beta chains below was sequenced from the same sample in a study of cytomegalovirus exposure and HLA in healthy donors. The PCR contained 60 Vbeta and 13 Jbeta primers. Sequencing was performed with immunoSEQ multiplex PCR; in TCRdb, only in-frame clones are kept and a portion is missing. The sample includes 130,000 to 150,000 clones, around 85% of them seen just once. The specimen was PBMCs. The source of these receptors is a woman between 50 and 59 years old in good health and CMV-seropositive.

The chain is built from TRBV5-4 and TRBJ2-3; 8 bases are shared with TRBD2. The V gene end was trimmed by 3 bases and the J gene end by 2 bases; junction bases not matched to a gene: 8. CDR1 and CDR2 (germline): SGHNT, YYREEE (reference sequence). The CDR3 consists of 16 residues. CDR3 DNA: TGTGCCAGCAGCTCGACAGCCGGGGGGGACACAGATACGCAGTATTTT. This encodes CASSSTAGGDTDTQYF.

This clone was counted only a few times. This sequence joins TRBV6-5 and TRBJ1-5; D gene ambiguous. V was shortened by 4 bases and J by 0 bases, with 13 bases between the two germline ends. The CDR3 extends over 16 amino acids. CDR1 is MNHEY and CDR2 is SVGAGI in the germline V gene. CDR3 sequence (DNA): TGTGCCAGCAGTTGGGCCAATTCATATAGCAATCAGCCCCAGCATTTT. It codes for CASSWANSYSNQPQHF.

This CDR3 reads CASSEGQGAEAFF. The CDR3 DNA reads as TGTGCCAGCAGTGAAGGGCAGGGGGCTGAAGCTTTCTTT. This chain uses TRBV25-1 with TRBJ1-1; 7 nucleotides line up with TRBD1. Trimming took 2 bases from V and 6 from J; bases not matched to a gene: 3. Germline V gene sequence: CDR1 MGHDK, CDR2 SYGVNS. The CDR3 loop spans 13 amino acids.

The CDR3, as DNA: TGTGCCAGCAGCTTGCCCCAGGTCCCATTGGCGGGGGGCATCAATGAGCAGTTCTTC. Translated, it gives CASSLPQVPLAGGINEQFF. The chain carries TRBV5-4 and TRBJ2-1, with 8 nucleotides matching TRBD2. Trimming removed 1 base from V and 6 bases from J; junction bases left unmatched: 18. The CDR3 sequence is 19 residues long. Per germline, CDR1 SGHNT and CDR2 YYREEE (reference sequence).

The CDR3 DNA is TGTGCCAGCTCACCAGTGACTAGCGGGGAAGAGACCCAGTACTTC. Translated: CASSPVTSGEETQYF. The rearrangement links TRBV18 to TRBJ2-5; 11 bases are a match to TRBD2. The V segment lost 2 bases and the J segment 3 bases; nucleotides outside the gene matches: 2. The CDR3 is 15 residues long. Per germline, CDR1 KGHSH and CDR2 LQKENI.

Only one count was recorded for this clone. The V call is TRBV7-2, the J call TRBJ1-2, with a tentative D call TRBD1 (6 bases). The CDR3 is 14 amino acids. CDR1 and CDR2 from the germline V gene are SGHTA and FQGNSA. Trimming took off 5 bases at V and 0 bases at J, with 10 bases between the two ends. The CDR3 reads CASSPDRTNYGYTF. CDR3 nucleotides: TGTGCCAGCAGCCCTGACAGGACTAACTATGGCTACACCTTC.

The CDR3: CASSRRGDGELFF. CDR3 in DNA: TGTGCCAGCAGCCGCAGGGGGGACGGGGAGCTGTTTTTT. The J gene is TRBJ2-2, the V gene TRBV2; weak D call: TRBD1 (7 bases). The germline CDR1 and CDR2 sequences are SNHLY and FYNNEI. There are 13 residues in the CDR3. Trimming cost V 6 bases and J 7 bases, with 12 bases left between them.

About this clone itself: The sample has other DNA sequences that encode this CDR3 too. The V call is TRBV7-2, the J call TRBJ1-5, with D maybe TRBD1 (6 bases). V was cut by 5 bases and J by 4 bases, with 9 bases left in between. The germline gives CDR1 SGHTA, CDR2 FQGNSA. The CDR3 consists of 13 residues. The CDR3 spells CASSLRGNQPQHF. The CDR3 DNA follows: TGTGCCAGCAGCCTCAGGGGAAATCAGCCCCAGCATTTT.

The rearrangement joins TRBV19 to TRBJ2-7, with TRBD1 identical over 10 bases. CDR1 is LNHDA and CDR2 is SQIVND in the germline V gene (reference sequence). V lost 6 bases to trimming and J lost 4 bases; unmatched junction nucleotides: 3. The CDR3 is 13 amino acids. Here the CDR3 DNA reads TGTGCCAGTAGCTCGGGACAGGGGTACGAGCAGTACTTC. Translation: CASSSGQGYEQYF.

V and J are TRBV14 and TRBJ2-5, with 10 nucleotides matching TRBD2. The CDR3 runs to 17 residues. The V gene end was trimmed by 1 base and the J gene end by 6 bases; junction bases not matched to a gene: 11. Per germline, CDR1 SGHDN and CDR2 FVKESK. CDR3 protein: CASSQGRSGGGWKTQYF. In DNA form, the CDR3 reads TGTGCCAGCAGCCAAGGAAGAAGCGGGGGGGGGTGGAAGACCCAGTACTTC.

The chain uses TRBV6-1 and TRBJ1-1; 10 nucleotides line up with TRBD1. Germline lookup yields CDR1 MNHNS and CDR2 SASEGT. With V trimmed by 2 bases and J by 4 bases, 4 bases remained unmatched. CDR3 length: 15 amino acids. The CDR3 DNA sequence: TGTGCCAGCAGTGAAATGGGACAGGGGACCACTGAAGCTTTCTTT. It specifies CASSEMGQGTTEAFF.

The chain joins TRBV18 to TRBJ2-6, with TRBD1 as a possible D gene (6 bases). The ends were cut back, 3 bases at V and 0 bases at J, with 12 bases in the middle. In germline, CDR1 is KGHSH, CDR2 LQKENI. CDR3 length equals 17 residues. CDR3 residues: CASSPWDTSSGANVLTF. In nucleotides, the CDR3 is TGTGCCAGCTCACCCTGGGACACGAGCTCTGGGGCCAACGTCCTGACTTTC.

This clone turned up a few times. The genes are TRBV7-6 and TRBJ2-1; D might be TRBD1 (5 bases). The germline V gene has CDR1 SGHVS and CDR2 FNYEAQ. This CDR3 is built from 15 residues. The V end lost 6 bases, the J end lost 3 bases, and 15 bases lay between the germline ends. The CDR3 loop reads CASSDQGGVYNEQFF. The CDR3 DNA follows: TGTGCCAGCAGTGACCAGGGTGGGGTCTACAATGAGCAGTTCTTC.

The rearrangement joins TRBV5-1 to TRBJ1-2; weak D call: TRBD1 (5 bases). Trimming removed 4 bases at V and 4 bases at J, with 14 bases between. Germline V gene sequence: CDR1 SGHRS, CDR2 YFSETQ. The CDR3 has 14 amino acids. CDR3 nucleotide sequence: TGCGCCAGCAGCCCAGGAGGGGTGGGCTATGGCTACACCTTC. Amino acid sequence: CASSPGGVGYGYTF.

There are a few counts of this clone. V is TRBV10-3 and J is TRBJ2-3; D gene ambiguous. The CDR3 is 15 residues long. Germline CDR1 is ENHRY and CDR2 is SYGVKD. V was cut by 0 bases and J by 2 bases, with 9 bases left in between. CDR3 region: CAISESNSNTDTQYF. CDR3 coding DNA: TGTGCCATCAGTGAGTCTAACTCGAACACAGATACGCAGTATTTT.

The V and J genes are TRBV6-4 and TRBJ2-3; 11 positions match TRBD2. The CDR3 has 15 residues. CDR1 is MRHNA and CDR2 is SNTAGT in the germline V gene. Germline trimming cut 3 bases from V and 5 bases from J; bases unmatched to any gene: 4. CDR3 loop: CASSELAGELDTQYF. CDR3 sequence (DNA): TGTGCCAGCAGTGAACTAGCGGGGGAATTAGATACGCAGTATTTT.

This clone was counted once. The J gene is TRBJ2-1, the V gene TRBV11-2; a weak D match, TRBD2 (6 bases). Germline V CDR1 and CDR2: SGHAT, FQNNGV. The V gene lost 4 bases and the J gene lost 7 bases, with 17 bases spanning the gap. The CDR3 is made up of 15 amino acids. DNA of the CDR3: TGTGCCAGCAGCTCCATGGGGGGTCAGTGGAATGAGCAGTTCTTC. This encodes CASSSMGGQWNEQFF.

This rearrangement joins TRBV11-2 to TRBJ1-2; D unclear. Germline V gene lookup returns CDR1 SGHAT and CDR2 FQNNGV. The CDR3 covers 13 residues. Deletions cut 4 bases from V and 2 bases from J, with 8 bases between. The CDR3: CASSSDFNYGYTF. The CDR3 DNA reads TGTGCCAGCAGCTCGGACTTCAACTATGGCTACACCTTC. Drawing the rest from reference TRBV11-2 and TRBJ1-2, the complete variable domain is EAGVAQSPRYKIIEKRQSVAFWCNPISGHATLYWYQQILGQGPKLLIQFQNNGVVDDSQLPKDRFSAERLKGVDSTLKIQPAKLEDSAVYLCASSSDFNYGYTFGSGTRLTVV.

CDR3 DNA sequence: TGTGCCAGCAGTTTATCCCCCCTCGGGGGGAAACCCGAGCAGTACTTC. Amino acid sequence: CASSLSPLGGKPEQYF. The chain links TRBV28 to TRBJ2-7, with TRBD2 identical over 7 bases. From germline, CDR1 is MDHEN and CDR2 SYDVKM. The CDR3 contains 16 residues. Trimming removed 1 base from V and 6 bases from J; junction bases left unmatched: 12. Supplemented by reference TRBV28 and TRBJ2-7, the full variable domain reads DVKVTQSSRYLVKRTGEKVFLECVQDMDHENMFWYRQDPGLGLRLIYFSYDVKMKEKGDIPEGYSVSREKKERFSLILESASTNQTSMYLCASSLSPLGGKPEQYFGPGTRLTVT.

This sequence joins TRBV19 and TRBJ1-5; TRBD1 aligns across 12 bases. Germline CDR1 is LNHDA and CDR2 is SQIVND (reference sequence). The CDR3 has 17 amino acids. The J segment lost 1 base and the V segment lost 7 bases, leaving 8 bases of the junction unmatched. CDR3 nucleotide sequence: TGTGCCAGTACGAAGGGGACAGGGGGCCAGAGCAATCAGCCCCAGCATTTT. As protein: CASTKGTGGQSNQPQHF.

The chain uses TRBV7-2 and TRBJ1-5, with TRBD1 as a possible D gene (6 bases). Trimming pared 5 bases from V and 9 bases from J, leaving 11 bases between. Germline V gene lookup returns CDR1 SGHTA and CDR2 FQGNSA. CDR3 length: 12 residues. CDR3 region: CASSVQGRPQHF. DNA of the CDR3: TGTGCCAGCAGCGTACAGGGCAGGCCCCAGCATTTT.

In this sample, this clone turned up once. The J gene is TRBJ2-7, the V gene TRBV5-6, with 9 bases lining up with TRBD1. The germline gives CDR1 SGHDT, CDR2 YYEEEE. The CDR3 has 14 residues. V was pared by 3 bases and J by 3 bases, with 4 bases of the junction left unmatched. The CDR3 protein is CASSSGQGFYEQYF. The CDR3 DNA sequence: TGTGCCAGCAGCTCTGGACAGGGGTTCTACGAGCAGTACTTC. Full variable domain (rest looked up from reference TRBV5-6 and TRBJ2-7): DAGVTQSPTHLIKTRGQQVTLRCSPKSGHDTVSWYQQALGQGPQFIFQYYEEEERQRGNFPDRFSGHQFPNYSSELNVNALLLGDSALYLCASSSGQGFYEQYFGPGTRLTVT.

The rearrangement joins TRBV7-9 to TRBJ2-5, with TRBD2 as a possible D gene (6 bases). The ends were cut back, 5 bases at V and 2 bases at J, with 12 bases in the middle. Germline V gives CDR1 SEHNR, CDR2 FQNEAQ (reference sequence). This CDR3 comprises 14 residues. The CDR3: CASSIGREQETQYF. For the CDR3, the DNA is TGTGCCAGCAGCATTGGACGGGAGCAAGAGACCCAGTACTTC. Variable domain in full (rest from reference TRBV7-9 and TRBJ2-5): DTGVSQNPRHKITKRGQNVTFRCDPISEHNRLYWYRQTLGQGPEFLTYFQNEAQLEKSRLLSDRFSAERPKGSFSTLEIQRTEQGDSAMYLCASSIGREQETQYFGPGTRLLVL.

The V and J genes are TRBV9 and TRBJ2-1; unclear D gene. Germline CDR1 SGDLS, CDR2 YYNGEE. The CDR3 runs to 15 residues. V dropped 3 bases and J dropped 7 bases, with 17 bases sitting between them. The CDR3 DNA reads as TGTGCCAGCAGCGCTCCGGCCACCCCAGGAAATGAGCAGTTCTTC. Translated: CASSAPATPGNEQFF.

V and J are TRBV19 and TRBJ2-7; 8 positions match TRBD1. The CDR3 length is 14 residues. Germline V CDR1 and CDR2: LNHDA, SQIVND (reference sequence). After removal of 6 bases from V and 0 bases from J, the junction contained 4 bases not matched to a gene. The CDR3 DNA sequence: TGTGCCAGTAGCGCAGGGGGCAACTCCTACGAGCAGTACTTC. Its translation is CASSAGGNSYEQYF.

The V and J genes are TRBV7-9 and TRBJ1-2; the D is unclear. CDR3 length: 15 amino acids. Germline CDR1 reads SEHNR; CDR2 reads FQNEAQ (reference sequence). Trimming removed 4 bases from V and 5 bases from J, with 17 bases in between. CDR3 amino acids: CASSSGRTRGYGYTF. CDR3 nucleotide sequence: TGTGCCAGCAGCTCCGGACGGACCCGCGGGTATGGCTACACCTTC. The full variable domain, in which reference TRBV7-9 and TRBJ1-2 provide the parts outside the CDR3, is DTGVSQNPRHKITKRGQNVTFRCDPISEHNRLYWYRQTLGQGPEFLTYFQNEAQLEKSRLLSDRFSAERPKGSFSTLEIQRTEQGDSAMYLCASSSGRTRGYGYTFGSGTRLTVV.

For this clone: The junction does not match germline at one end; this may be a read error. V gene TRBV13 combines with J gene TRBJ2-5; D remains ambiguous. The assigned J gene may be wrong: the sequence end matches TRBJ2-7 better. The CDR3 totals 13 residues. Germline lookup yields CDR1 PRHDT and CDR2 FYEKMQ (reference sequence). This chain's CDR3 is CASSLKNSHEQYF. DNA of the CDR3: TGTGCCAGCAGCTTAAAGAACTCCCACGAGCAGTACTTC.

The J gene is TRBJ2-2, the V gene TRBV7-3, with 10 bases fitting TRBD2. In germline, CDR1 is SGHTA, CDR2 FQGTGA. The CDR3 is 15 residues long. After removal of 2 bases from V and 3 bases from J, the junction contained 0 bases not matched to a gene. CDR3 bases: TGTGCCAGCAGCTTACTAGCGGGGGACACCGGGGAGCTGTTTTTT. Translation: CASSLLAGDTGELFF.